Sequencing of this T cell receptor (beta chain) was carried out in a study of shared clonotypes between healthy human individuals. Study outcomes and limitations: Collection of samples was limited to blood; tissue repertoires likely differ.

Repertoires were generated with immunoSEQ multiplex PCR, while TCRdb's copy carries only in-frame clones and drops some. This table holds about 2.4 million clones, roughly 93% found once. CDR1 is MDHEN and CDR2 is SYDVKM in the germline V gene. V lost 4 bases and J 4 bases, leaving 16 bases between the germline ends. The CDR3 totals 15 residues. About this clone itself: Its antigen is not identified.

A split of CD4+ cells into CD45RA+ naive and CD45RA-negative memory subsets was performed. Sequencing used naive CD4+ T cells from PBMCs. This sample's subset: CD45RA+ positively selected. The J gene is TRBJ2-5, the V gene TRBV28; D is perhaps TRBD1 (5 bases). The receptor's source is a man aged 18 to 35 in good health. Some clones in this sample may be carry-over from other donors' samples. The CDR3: CASSSTARSRETQYF. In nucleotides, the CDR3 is TGTGCCAGCAGTTCGACAGCGAGGTCAAGAGAGACCCAGTACTTC.